These T cell receptor beta chains were read from a single sample in a study of CD8+CD57+ T cells in acquired aplastic anemia. TCRdb used MiXCR to reprocess the reads, holding one entry per CDR3 protein. In the table there are 250,000 to 300,000 distinct CDR3 sequences, about 50% of which are singletons. The sequenced material came from sorted CD4+, CD8+, or CD8+CD57+ T cells (not recorded which) from PBMCs. These receptors originate from a human donor with aplastic anemia. The CDR3 runs from the conserved cysteine through the conserved F or W. The D gene is left open where the match is weak. Not every row has a clone size; where given, it reads once, few, many or a size class.

TRBJ2-5	NA	TRBV7-2	many	CASSYGIVETQYF	TGTGCCAGCAGCTACGGGATTGTGGAGACCCAGTACTTC
TRBJ2-3	TRBD2	TRBV5-5	NA	CASSLILAGLTDTQYF	TGTGCCAGCAGCTTGATACTAGCGGGACTCACTGATACGCAGTATTTT
TRBJ2-7	TRBD1	TRBV2	many	CASTSEGTGGTF	TGTGCCAGCACCTCGGAGGGGACAGGGGGGACCTTC
TRBJ1-1	NA	TRBV20-1	NA	CSARRGSMNTEAFF	TGCAGTGCTAGGCGAGGGTCTATGAACACTGAAGCTTTCTTT
TRBJ2-7	NA	TRBV10-3	NA	CAISEQQADEQYF	TGTGCCATCAGTGAACAACAGGCGGACGAGCAGTACTTC
TRBJ2-1	TRBD1	TRBV15	NA	CATSRAGTVTIEQFF	TGTGCCACCAGCAGAGCTGGGACAGTGACCATCGAGCAGTTCTTC
TRBJ1-1	NA	TRBV2	NA	CASREKHGNTEAFF	TGTGCCAGCAGGGAAAAGCATGGGAACACTGAAGCTTTCTTT
TRBJ2-1	TRBD2	TRBV2	NA	CASSPLAGDRGEQFF	TGTGCCAGCAGTCCGCTAGCGGGGGACCGGGGTGAGCAGTTCTTC
TRBJ2-7	NA	TRBV6-1	NA	CASSEGNRDKHYF	TGTGCCAGCAGCGAAGGGAACAGGGATAAGCATTACTTC
TRBJ1-1	NA	TRBV24-1	NA	CATSETGGNTEAFF	TGTGCCACCAGTGAAACGGGGGGTAATACTGAAGCTTTCTTT
TRBJ1-5	NA	TRBV7-2	once	CASHLGGYQPQHF	TGTGCCAGCCACTTAGGGGGGTATCAGCCCCAGCATTTT
TRBJ2-5	TRBD2	TRBV12-3/TRBV12-4	NA	CASSGDAGGTQYF	TGTGCCAGCAGTGGGGACGCGGGAGGGACCCAGTACTTC
TRBJ2-5	NA	TRBV2	NA	CASSVILVGETQYF	TGTGCCAGCAGTGTAATATTGGTTGGAGAGACCCAGTACTTC
TRBJ2-7	TRBD1	TRBV19	many	CASSIAGQGVGEQYF	TGTGCCAGTAGTATAGCAGGACAGGGGGTAGGCGAGCAGTACTTC
TRBJ1-1	NA	TRBV6-1	NA	CASSEVVDDTEAFF	TGTGCCAGCAGTGAAGTGGTGGACGACACTGAAGCTTTCTTT
TRBJ2-3	TRBD2	TRBV12-5	NA	CTSGLELAGVGTDTQYF	TGTACTAGTGGTTTGGAGCTAGCGGGAGTGGGGACAGATACGCAGTATTTT
TRBJ2-3	NA	TRBV5-1	NA	CASRISAREGDTQYF	TGCGCCAGCAGAATCTCAGCACGGGAAGGAGATACGCAGTATTTT
TRBJ1-3	NA	TRBV9	many	CASSDNRKGGGNTIYF	TGTGCCAGCAGCGATAACCGGAAGGGTGGAGGAAACACCATATATTTT
TRBJ2-5	NA	TRBV7-3	NA	CASSARDLAETQYF	TGTGCCAGCAGCGCCCGGGACCTTGCAGAGACCCAGTACTTC
TRBJ1-5	TRBD1	TRBV24-1	NA	CATSDRGDQPQHF	TGTGCCACCTCGGACAGGGGGGATCAGCCCCAGCATTTT
TRBJ1-1	TRBD1	TRBV7-8	NA	CASVRDRVTEAFF	TGTGCCAGCGTCCGGGACAGGGTTACTGAAGCTTTCTTT
TRBJ2-3	NA	TRBV6-4	NA	CASSAGGTDTQYF	TGTGCCAGCAGTGCGGGGGGCACAGATACGCAGTATTTT
TRBJ1-1	NA	TRBV3-1	many	CASSRTNRNTEAFF	TGTGCCAGCAGCCGAACTAACAGGAACACTGAAGCTTTCTTT
TRBJ2-5	TRBD1	TRBV7-6	NA	CASSQGTGRGPETQYF	TGTGCCAGCAGCCAAGGGACAGGGAGAGGGCCTGAGACCCAGTACTTC
TRBJ1-5	NA	TRBV7-2	NA	CASSSQEGDGRHF	TGTGCCAGTAGTTCTCAAGAGGGGGACGGCCGACATTTT
TRBJ1-1	NA	TRBV4-1	NA	CASSQGTGLNTEAFF	TGCGCCAGCAGCCAGGGTACAGGGCTGAACACTGAAGCTTTCTTT
TRBJ2-5	NA	TRBV5-4	NA	CASSLRGTQFQETQYF	TGTGCCAGCAGCTTACGCGGGACTCAATTCCAAGAGACCCAGTACTTC
TRBJ1-4	TRBD1	TRBV7-8	NA	CASSLQGGQEKLFF	TGTGCCAGCAGCTTACAGGGGGGCCAGGAAAAACTGTTTTTT
TRBJ1-1	NA	TRBV9	few	CASSVAEGEAFF	TGTGCCAGCAGCGTAGCAGAGGGTGAAGCTTTCTTT
TRBJ1-6	NA	TRBV15	NA	CATSREQGNSPLHF	TGTGCCACCAGCAGAGAACAGGGTAATTCACCCCTCCACTTT
TRBJ2-1	NA	TRBV19	NA	CASTQSLSYNEQFF	TGTGCCAGTACTCAAAGCCTGAGCTACAATGAGCAGTTCTTC
TRBJ2-3	NA	TRBV12-5	NA	CASARPDTQYF	TGTGCTAGTGCCCGACCAGATACGCAGTATTTT
TRBJ2-2	TRBD1	TRBV10-1	NA	CASSETGQTGELFF	TGTGCCAGCAGTGAGACAGGGCAAACCGGGGAGCTGTTTTTT
TRBJ1-4	NA	TRBV6-1	many	CASTGSNEKLFF	TGTGCCAGCACAGGTTCTAATGAAAAACTGTTTTTT
TRBJ2-7	NA	TRBV7-8	NA	CAITPDSGSYEQYF	TGTGCCATCACTCCAGACTCCGGCTCCTACGAGCAGTACTTC
TRBJ2-7	NA	TRBV29-1	few	CSVVYPGSAYEQYF	TGCAGCGTTGTTTACCCAGGGAGCGCGTACGAGCAGTACTTC
TRBJ1-2	NA	TRBV6-5	NA	CASSENRGRDGYTF	TGTGCCAGCAGTGAAAATAGGGGAAGGGATGGCTACACCTTC
TRBJ2-7	TRBD1	TRBV20-1	NA	CSAPHRQQGARQYF	TGCAGTGCTCCGCACCGCCAACAGGGGGCAAGGCAGTACTTC
TRBJ2-3	NA	TRBV7-7	NA	CASSPSGITDTQYF	TGTGCTAGCAGCCCCTCAGGAATCACAGATACGCAGTATTTT
TRBJ1-6	NA	TRBV7-9	few	CASSPQEQRHSPLHF	TGTGCCAGCAGCCCACAGGAGCAGAGGCATTCACCCCTCCACTTT
TRBJ2-3	NA	TRBV29-1	NA	CSVTEGTDTQYF	TGCAGCGTCACGGAGGGCACAGATACGCAGTATTTT
TRBJ2-6	NA	TRBV5-1	NA	CASSYGDFYSGANVLTF	TGCGCCAGCAGCTATGGGGACTTCTACTCTGGGGCCAACGTCCTGACTTTC
TRBJ2-2	NA	TRBV5-1	many	CASSLSRQTGELFF	TGCGCCAGCAGCTTGAGTAGACAGACCGGGGAGCTGTTTTTT
TRBJ1-2	NA	TRBV20-1	NA	CSAPKEGGGYTF	TGCAGTGCCCCAAAAGAAGGGGGTGGCTACACCTTC
TRBJ2-7	TRBD1	TRBV20-1	NA	CSAAPGTGLSEQYF	TGCAGTGCAGCCCCCGGGACAGGGCTCAGCGAGCAGTACTTC
TRBJ2-7	NA	TRBV20-1	NA	CSARDLTYEQYF	TGCAGTGCTAGGGACTTAACCTACGAGCAGTACTTC
TRBJ2-1	TRBD2	TRBV19	many	CASTPGLAGVNGVF	TGTGCCAGTACCCCGGGACTAGCGGGGGTGAATGGGGTCTTC